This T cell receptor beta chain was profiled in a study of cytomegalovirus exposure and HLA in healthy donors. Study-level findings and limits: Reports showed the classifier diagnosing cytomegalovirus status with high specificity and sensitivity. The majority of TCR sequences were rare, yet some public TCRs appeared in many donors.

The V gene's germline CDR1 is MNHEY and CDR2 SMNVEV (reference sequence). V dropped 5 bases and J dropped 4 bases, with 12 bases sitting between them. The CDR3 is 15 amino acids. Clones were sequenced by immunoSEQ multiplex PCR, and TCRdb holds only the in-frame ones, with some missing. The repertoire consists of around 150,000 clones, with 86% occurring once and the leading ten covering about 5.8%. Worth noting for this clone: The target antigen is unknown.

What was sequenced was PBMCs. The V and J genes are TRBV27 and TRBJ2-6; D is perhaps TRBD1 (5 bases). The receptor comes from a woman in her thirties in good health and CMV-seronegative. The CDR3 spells CASSEQGVGANVLTF. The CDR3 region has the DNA TGTGCCAGCAGTGAGCAGGGTGTCGGGGCCAACGTCCTGACTTTC. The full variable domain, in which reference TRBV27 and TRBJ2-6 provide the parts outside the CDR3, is EAQVTQNPRYLITVTGKKLTVTCSQNMNHEYMSWYRQDPGLGLRQIYYSMNVEVTDKGDVPEGYKVSRKEKRNFPLILESPSPNQTSLYFCASSEQGVGANVLTFGAGSRLTVL.